The 2 T cell receptor beta chains given below trace back to one sample, sequenced in a study of Ad26.COV2.S vaccination and SARS-CoV-2 variants. Treatment specified: some 19 received Ad26.COV2.S at low or high dose, single or two shots; about 5 received placebo; per-sample allocation not given. It was on day 63 after the first vaccine or placebo injection that samples were taken. This table comes from immunoSEQ multiplex PCR, and its TCRdb copy is limited to in-frame clones, with some not included. The table lists approximately 410,000 clones, approximately 90% of them singletons. Specimen: peripheral blood, collected in a trial of Ad26.COV2.S vaccine versus placebo. These TCRs come from a person between 18 and 65 years old who received the Ad26.COV2.S COVID-19 vaccine or a placebo.

The J gene is TRBJ1-2, the V gene TRBV29-1, with TRBD1 matching over 8 bases. This CDR3 spans 15 amino acids. V was clipped by 7 bases and J by 1 base; unmatched bases: 11. Germline assignment: CDR1 SQVTM and CDR2 ANQGSEA. CDR3 amino acids: CSADVQGGLNYGYTF. As DNA, the CDR3 is TGCAGCGCCGATGTACAGGGGGGTCTTAACTATGGCTACACCTTC.

This clone was seen a single time. This rearrangement joins TRBV7-9 to TRBJ2-5, with 8 bases fitting TRBD1. The CDR3 consists of 15 residues. V shed 1 base and J 1 base; nucleotides not matched to a gene: 2. Germline CDR1 SEHNR, CDR2 FQNEAQ (reference sequence). CDR3 coding DNA: TGTGCCAGCAGCTTAGGGACAGGGTTCCAAGAGACCCAGTACTTC. It translates to CASSLGTGFQETQYF. The full variable domain, in which reference TRBV7-9 and TRBJ2-5 provide the parts outside the CDR3, is DTGVSQNPRHKITKRGQNVTFRCDPISEHNRLYWYRQTLGQGPEFLTYFQNEAQLEKSRLLSDRFSAERPKGSFSTLEIQRTEQGDSAMYLCASSLGTGFQETQYFGPGTRLLVL.